These T cell receptor beta chains were read from a single sample in a study of shared clonotypes between healthy human individuals. TCRdb's table, derived via immunoSEQ multiplex PCR, lists solely in-frame clones and lacks some. This sample has around 700,000 clones, with roughly 73% found just once. The sample taken for sequencing was memory CD4+ T cells sorted from blood. All receptors derive from a woman in her twenties or thirties in good health. CDR3s include the opening cysteine and the closing phenylalanine or tryptophan. D genes are given only for firm matches. Size values are once, few and many counts, or a class for expanded clones, and some rows have none.

D gene: NA
clone size: NA
V gene: TRBV2
J gene: TRBJ2-2
CDR3 DNA: TGTGCCAGCAGTAGGGACGCCACCGGGGAGCTGTTTTTT
CDR3 protein: CASSRDATGELFF

D gene: NA
clone size: NA
V gene: TRBV7-9
J gene: TRBJ2-5
CDR3 DNA: TGTGCCAGCAGCTTGTTTCAGGCTCAAGAGACCCAGTACTTC
CDR3 protein: CASSLFQAQETQYF

D gene: TRBD2
clone size: NA
V gene: TRBV4-1
J gene: TRBJ2-1
CDR3 DNA: TGCGCCAGCAGCCGAGATCCTAGCGGGAGGGCCAATGAGCAGTTCTTC
CDR3 protein: CASSRDPSGRANEQFF

D gene: NA
clone size: NA
V gene: TRBV9
J gene: TRBJ1-2
CDR3 DNA: TGTGCCAGCAGCCCCCCGGGACGGTATGGCTACACCTTC
CDR3 protein: CASSPPGRYGYTF

D gene: NA
clone size: NA
V gene: TRBV5-1
J gene: TRBJ2-7
CDR3 DNA: TGCGCCAGCAGGTCCACAGGGATCCCCTACGAGCAGTACTTC
CDR3 protein: CASRSTGIPYEQYF

D gene: NA
clone size: NA
V gene: TRBV5-5
J gene: TRBJ2-3
CDR3 DNA: TGTGCCAGCAGCCGGTACTCAGGGGCAGATACGCAGTATTTT
CDR3 protein: CASSRYSGADTQYF

D gene: TRBD1
clone size: NA
V gene: TRBV7-8
J gene: TRBJ2-5
CDR3 DNA: TGTGCCAGCAGCCCTCAGGGGACAGGGGGGTGGGAGACCCAGTACTTC
CDR3 protein: CASSPQGTGGWETQYF

D gene: NA
clone size: NA
V gene: TRBV5-1
J gene: TRBJ2-7
CDR3 DNA: TGCGCCAGCAGTCAACCCGGGAATAACGAGCAGTACTTC
CDR3 protein: CASSQPGNNEQYF

D gene: TRBD1
clone size: NA
V gene: TRBV18
J gene: TRBJ2-7
CDR3 DNA: TGTGCCAGCTCACAATCCCGGACAGGCTCCTACGAGCAGTACTTC
CDR3 protein: CASSQSRTGSYEQYF

D gene: NA
clone size: NA
V gene: TRBV28
J gene: TRBJ2-2
CDR3 DNA: TGTGCCAGCAGTGATTTCGGGGGAATTGAAGTCTCCGGGGAGCTGTTTTTT
CDR3 protein: CASSDFGGIEVSGELFF

D gene: NA
clone size: once
V gene: TRBV7-2
J gene: TRBJ2-6
CDR3 DNA: TGTGCCAGCAGCTTAGCGGGGGGATCTGGGGCCAACGTCCTGACTTTC
CDR3 protein: CASSLAGGSGANVLTF

D gene: TRBD1
clone size: once
V gene: TRBV5-6
J gene: TRBJ1-5
CDR3 DNA: TGTGCCAGCAGCTCTTGGGACAGGGGGTTTCAGCCCCAGCATTTT
CDR3 protein: CASSSWDRGFQPQHF

D gene: TRBD2
clone size: NA
V gene: TRBV7-3
J gene: TRBJ2-3
CDR3 DNA: TGTGCCAGCAGCCTCTTTAGCGGGACTGCAGATACGCAGTATTTT
CDR3 protein: CASSLFSGTADTQYF

D gene: NA
clone size: few
V gene: TRBV6-1
J gene: TRBJ1-1
CDR3 DNA: TGTGCCAGCACCCCGAGGAGCACTGAAGCTTTCTTT
CDR3 protein: CASTPRSTEAFF

D gene: NA
clone size: NA
V gene: TRBV11-3
J gene: TRBJ2-1
CDR3 DNA: TGTGCCAGCAGCTTAGGTGTCGGGTACAATGAGCAGTTCTTC
CDR3 protein: CASSLGVGYNEQFF

D gene: TRBD1
clone size: NA
V gene: TRBV7-2
J gene: TRBJ2-7
CDR3 DNA: TGTGCCAGCAGCTTGGGGACAGGGGGGGTCTACGAGCAGTACTTC
CDR3 protein: CASSLGTGGVYEQYF

D gene: TRBD2
clone size: NA
V gene: TRBV4-1
J gene: TRBJ2-1
CDR3 DNA: TGCGCCAGCAGGCGGACCGGGACTAGTTCCAATGAGCAGTTCTTC
CDR3 protein: CASRRTGTSSNEQFF

D gene: TRBD2
clone size: NA
V gene: TRBV29-1
J gene: TRBJ2-1
CDR3 DNA: TGCAGCGTCCCGGGACTAGCGGAGTACAATGAGCAGTTCTTC
CDR3 protein: CSVPGLAEYNEQFF

D gene: NA
clone size: NA
V gene: TRBV9
J gene: TRBJ1-2
CDR3 DNA: TGTGCCAGCAGCCCAACCCTCAGGGAGCCATCTAACTATGGCTACACCTTC
CDR3 protein: CASSPTLREPSNYGYTF

D gene: TRBD1
clone size: once
V gene: TRBV18
J gene: TRBJ1-4
CDR3 DNA: TGTGCCAGCTCACCCGGGACAGGTGGCAGGAATGAAAAACTGTTTTTT
CDR3 protein: CASSPGTGGRNEKLFF

D gene: TRBD2
clone size: NA
V gene: TRBV2
J gene: TRBJ2-3
CDR3 DNA: TGTGCAACTAGCGGCCCGGGAGATACGCAGTATTTT
CDR3 protein: CATSGPGDTQYF

D gene: NA
clone size: NA
V gene: TRBV6-5
J gene: TRBJ1-5
CDR3 DNA: TGTGCCAGCAGACCCGGGGATCAGCCCCAGCATTTT
CDR3 protein: CASRPGDQPQHF

D gene: NA
clone size: NA
V gene: TRBV6-5
J gene: TRBJ1-2
CDR3 DNA: TGTGCCACTGGGGGGGACTATGGCTACACCTTC
CDR3 protein: CATGGDYGYTF

D gene: TRBD1
clone size: NA
V gene: TRBV7-2
J gene: TRBJ2-7
CDR3 DNA: TGTGCCAGCAGCTTTCGACAGGGTTTGGGGGAGCAGTACTTC
CDR3 protein: CASSFRQGLGEQYF

D gene: NA
clone size: NA
V gene: TRBV30
J gene: TRBJ1-5
CDR3 DNA: TGTGCCTGGACTTATAGGGCAGGGAGCAATCAGCCCCAGCATTTT
CDR3 protein: CAWTYRAGSNQPQHF

D gene: TRBD2
clone size: NA
V gene: TRBV6-5
J gene: TRBJ2-5
CDR3 DNA: TGTGCCAGCAGTTACTCGTGGAGCGGGGCTCAAGAGACCCAGTACTTC
CDR3 protein: CASSYSWSGAQETQYF

D gene: NA
clone size: few
V gene: TRBV14
J gene: TRBJ2-1
CDR3 DNA: TGTGCCAGCAGCCAAGATATAGACTCTCGCGCAACCTACAATGAGCAGTTCTTC
CDR3 protein: CASSQDIDSRATYNEQFF